The next 18 T cell receptor beta chains were all read from a single sample in a study. TCRdb redid the calling of the reads with MiXCR, one entry per CDR3 protein. The sample lists just over 4,000 distinct CDR3 sequences, over 9.5% occurring once. Sequenced sample: CD4+ T cells from synovial fluid. The receptors shown here come from a human donor with rheumatoid arthritis.

Comment on this clonotype: A clone one base away is much larger, so this may be a read error. The chain uses TRBV20-1 and TRBJ1-1; D remains ambiguous. The CDR3 length is 11 residues. Germline V gives CDR1 DFQATT, CDR2 SNEGSKA (reference sequence). CDR3 region: CRAFRNTEAFF. The DNA for the CDR3 is TGCAGAGCCTTCAGGAACACTGAAGCTTTCTTT.

This clonotype was counted ten times or more. J is TRBJ2-7 and V is TRBV6-5; the match to TRBD1 covers 7 bases. With V trimmed by 5 bases and J by 3 bases, 13 bases remained unmatched. The CDR3 has 16 residues. CDR1 is MNHEY, CDR2 SVGAGI, per germline. The CDR3 loop reads CASSPRTGGPVYEQYF. The CDR3 DNA sequence: TGTGCCAGCAGTCCACGGACAGGCGGACCGGTCTACGAGCAGTACTTC.

About this clonotype: A read error may produce the germline difference seen at one junction end. V is TRBV12-3 or TRBV12-4 and J is TRBJ2-3; no firm D call. This CDR3 has 11 residues. The CDR3 region is CDSSLRDTQYF. The CDR3 DNA sequence: TGTGACAGCAGTTTAAGAGATACGCAGTATTTT.

This clonotype was seen only a few times. The chain carries TRBV7-9 and TRBJ1-2, with 7 bases that match TRBD1. Germline lookup yields CDR1 SEHNR and CDR2 FQNEAQ (reference sequence). The CDR3 is made up of 13 amino acids. V was pared by 5 bases and J by 6 bases, with 6 bases of the junction left unmatched. CDR3 nucleotide sequence: TGTGCCAGCAGCGCCGGGACAGCAGATGGCTACACCTTC. This translates into CASSAGTADGYTF.

This clonotype has a handful of counts. This chain joins TRBV28 and TRBJ2-7, with 11 bases fitting TRBD1. CDR1 and CDR2 from the germline V gene are MDHEN and SYDVKM. V lost 5 bases to trimming and J lost 2 bases; unmatched junction nucleotides: 14. The CDR3 has 18 amino acids. The CDR3 sequence: CASSPGTGGTAGAYEQYF. CDR3 coding DNA: TGTGCCAGCAGTCCCGGGACAGGGGGTACGGCGGGAGCCTACGAGCAGTACTTC.

This clonotype appeared many times. The V call is TRBV6-6, the J call TRBJ2-7, with D maybe TRBD2 (6 bases). CDR3 size: 13 residues. Germline V gene data show CDR1 as MNHNY and CDR2 as SVGAGI (reference sequence). Trimming cost V 0 bases and J 7 bases, with 10 bases left between them. This chain's CDR3 is CASSYSPGTEQYF. The CDR3 nucleotides read TGTGCCAGCAGTTACTCGCCGGGGACTGAGCAGTACTTC.

This clonotype has just one count. A junction boundary mismatches the germline segment, possibly from a read error. The V gene is TRBV6-5, the J gene TRBJ2-2, with TRBD2 as a possible D gene (5 bases). This CDR3 spans 17 amino acids. From germline, CDR1 is MNHEY and CDR2 SVGAGI. DNA of the CDR3: TGCGCCAGCAGTTACTCTTATTGGTCGGCGAACACCGGGGAGCCGTTTTTT. Residues: CASSYSYWSANTGEPFF.

In its sample, this clonotype was seen many times. The chain couples TRBV7-2 to TRBJ2-7; D is unresolved. The CDR3 runs 11 residues. Trimming removed 4 bases at V and 3 bases at J, with 4 bases between. Per germline, CDR1 SGHTA and CDR2 FQGNSA. The CDR3 loop is CASSSVYEQYF. In nucleotides, the CDR3 is TGTGCCAGCAGCTCCGTCTACGAGCAGTACTTC.

This clonotype is medium-sized by share. The chain uses TRBV3-1 and TRBJ2-7, with D possibly TRBD2 on 7 matching bases. Germline assignment: CDR1 LGHDT and CDR2 YNNKEL (reference sequence). The V end lost 5 bases, the J end lost 10 bases, and 15 bases lay between the germline ends. This CDR3 has 12 residues. CDR3 protein: CASSRGGQQQYF. The CDR3 coding sequence is TGTGCCAGCAGCAGGGGGGGACAACAACAGTACTTC.

This clonotype came up a few times. The chain is built from TRBV6-2 or TRBV6-3 and TRBJ2-2; D not resolved. Trimming left V 10 bases short and J 3 bases short, with 18 bases between. This CDR3 is 15 amino acids long. The germline CDR1 and CDR2 sequences are MNHEY and SVGEGT. The CDR3, as DNA: TGTGCCAACACCCTTATAGCCGTCGACACCGGGGAGCTGTTTTTT. This encodes CANTLIAVDTGELFF.

This clonotype was recorded many times. The V and J genes are TRBV5-1 and TRBJ2-3; D uncertain. Germline CDR1 SGHRS, CDR2 YFSETQ. The CDR3 extends over 12 amino acids. V gave up 1 base and J gave up 0 bases, with 0 bases separating them. The CDR3 DNA sequence: TGCGCCAGCAGCTTGAGCACAGATACGCAGTATTTT. It encodes CASSLSTDTQYF.

This clonotype is classed as medium-sized. This rearrangement joins TRBV7-9 to TRBJ1-4; 7 bases align to TRBD1. Germline values: CDR1 SEHNR, CDR2 FQNEAQ (reference sequence). The CDR3 has 15 residues. J lost 7 bases, V lost 5 bases, and 10 bases had no gene match. In DNA, the CDR3 is TGTGCCAGCAGCGCAGGACAGGTCTTGAGTGAAAAACTGTTTTTT. Amino acid sequence: CASSAGQVLSEKLFF.

This clonotype was detected ten times or more. This chain joins TRBV6-2 or TRBV6-3 and TRBJ2-1; TRBD2 matches at 12 bases. V gave up 0 bases and J gave up 6 bases; unmatched junction bases: 15. The CDR3 consists of 20 residues. CDR1 and CDR2 from the germline V gene are MNHEY and SVGEGT. The CDR3 DNA is TGTGCCAGCAGTTACTCCCTTTACCGGACTAGCGGGACGATGGGCAATGAGCAGTTCTTC. This sequence encodes CASSYSLYRTSGTMGNEQFF.

CDR3 sequence (DNA): TGTGCCAGCAGTTTCGAGAGCTCCTACGAGCAGTACTTC. Translated, it gives CASSFESSYEQYF. The V call is TRBV28, the J call TRBJ2-7; no clear D. The length of the CDR3 is 13 residues. V lost 3 bases and J 0 bases, leaving 6 bases between the germline ends. Germline CDR1 and CDR2: MDHEN and SYDVKM.

In its sample, this clonotype was seen many times. In DNA, the CDR3 is TGTGCCAGCTCCGATGGGGGCACCCCACAGTATTTT. It translates to CASSDGGTPQYF. The chain employs TRBV7-2 and TRBJ2-3, with D possibly matching TRBD1 (6 bases). Germline V gene data show CDR1 as SGHTA and CDR2 as FQGNSA. V dropped 8 bases and J dropped 12 bases, with 18 bases sitting between them. CDR3 length: 12 residues.

Regarding this clonotype: A read error is possible here, since a much larger clone lies one base away. The chain is built from TRBV7-9 and TRBJ2-2; the match to TRBD1 covers 11 bases. Per the germline V gene, CDR1 is SEHNR and CDR2 is FQNEAQ (reference sequence). The CDR3 extends over 15 amino acids. The V segment lost 4 bases and the J segment 7 bases; nucleotides outside the gene matches: 5. CDR3 nucleotides: TGTGCCAGCAGCTCCTGGACAGGGGGCGGCGGGGAGCTGTTTTTT. Protein: CASSSWTGGGGELFF.

In its sample, this clonotype is medium-sized. This chain connects TRBV5-5 to TRBJ2-3; D unclear. V was pared by 2 bases and J by 2 bases, with 0 bases between. This CDR3 has 11 amino acids. Germline V gene data show CDR1 as SGHKS and CDR2 as YYEKEE (reference sequence). This chain's CDR3 is CASSFTDTQYF. The CDR3, as DNA: TGTGCCAGCAGCTTCACAGATACGCAGTATTTT.

Remarks on this clonotype: The junction and the germline gene differ at one end; a read error may be behind it. The chain links TRBV5-6 to TRBJ1-6; possible D gene TRBD1, 5 bases. Germline assignment: CDR1 SGHDT and CDR2 YYEEEE. The CDR3 length is 17 residues. The CDR3 reads CANSLRWGSVYNSPLHF. The CDR3 coding sequence is TGTGCCAACAGCCTCCGGTGGGGCAGCGTCTATAATTCACCCCTCCACTTT.